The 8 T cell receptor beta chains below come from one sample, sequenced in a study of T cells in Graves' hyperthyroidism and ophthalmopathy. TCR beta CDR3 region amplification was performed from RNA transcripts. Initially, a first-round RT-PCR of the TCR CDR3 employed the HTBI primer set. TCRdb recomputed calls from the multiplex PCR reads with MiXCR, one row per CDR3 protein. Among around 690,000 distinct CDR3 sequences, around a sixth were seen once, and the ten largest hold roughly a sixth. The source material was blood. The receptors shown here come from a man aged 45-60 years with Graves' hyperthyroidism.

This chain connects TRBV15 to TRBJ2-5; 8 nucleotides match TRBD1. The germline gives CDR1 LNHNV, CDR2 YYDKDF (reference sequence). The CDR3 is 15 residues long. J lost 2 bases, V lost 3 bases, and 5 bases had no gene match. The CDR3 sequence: CATSSARGRQETQYF. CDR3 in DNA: TGTGCCACCAGCAGTGCCAGGGGGCGGCAAGAGACCCAGTACTTC. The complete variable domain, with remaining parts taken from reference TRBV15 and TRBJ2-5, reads DAMVIQNPRYQVTQFGKPVTLSCSQTLNHNVMYWYQQKSSQAPKLLFHYYDKDFNNEADTPDNFQSRRPNTSFCFLDIRSPGLGDTAMYLCATSSARGRQETQYFGPGTRLLVL.

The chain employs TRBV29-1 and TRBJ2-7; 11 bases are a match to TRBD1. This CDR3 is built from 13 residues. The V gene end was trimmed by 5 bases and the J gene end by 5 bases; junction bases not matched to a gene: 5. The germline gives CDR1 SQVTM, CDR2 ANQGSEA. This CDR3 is CSVLDRGQNEQYF. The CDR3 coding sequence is TGCAGCGTTCTGGACAGGGGGCAAAACGAGCAGTACTTC.

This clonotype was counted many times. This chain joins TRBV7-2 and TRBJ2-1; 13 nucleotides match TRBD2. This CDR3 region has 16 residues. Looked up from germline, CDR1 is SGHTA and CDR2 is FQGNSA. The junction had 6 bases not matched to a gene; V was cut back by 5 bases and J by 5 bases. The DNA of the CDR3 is TGTGCCAGCAGCGTACTGGGACTAGCGGGGAACAATGAGCAGTTCTTC. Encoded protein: CASSVLGLAGNNEQFF.

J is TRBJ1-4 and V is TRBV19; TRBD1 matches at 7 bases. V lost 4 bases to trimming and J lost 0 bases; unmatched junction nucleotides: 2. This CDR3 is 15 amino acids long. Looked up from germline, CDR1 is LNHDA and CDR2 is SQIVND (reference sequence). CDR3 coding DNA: TGTGCCAGTAGTAGGACAGGAGCAACTAATGAAAAACTGTTTTTT. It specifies CASSRTGATNEKLFF.

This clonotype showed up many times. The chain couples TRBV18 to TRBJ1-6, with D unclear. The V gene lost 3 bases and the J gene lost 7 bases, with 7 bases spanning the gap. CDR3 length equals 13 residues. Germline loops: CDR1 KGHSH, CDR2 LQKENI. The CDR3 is CASSPDANSPLHF. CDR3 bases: TGTGCCAGCTCACCCGACGCGAATTCACCCCTCCACTTT.

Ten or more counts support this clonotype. The CDR3 here is CASSYSLSGANVLTF. As DNA, the CDR3 is TGTGCCAGCAGTTACTCCCTATCTGGGGCCAACGTCCTGACTTTC. V gene TRBV6-6 combines with J gene TRBJ2-6, with unresolved D. The V gene's germline CDR1 is MNHNY and CDR2 SVGAGI (reference sequence). The CDR3 loop spans 15 amino acids. Trimming stripped 0 bases from V and 1 base from J, with 4 bases between.

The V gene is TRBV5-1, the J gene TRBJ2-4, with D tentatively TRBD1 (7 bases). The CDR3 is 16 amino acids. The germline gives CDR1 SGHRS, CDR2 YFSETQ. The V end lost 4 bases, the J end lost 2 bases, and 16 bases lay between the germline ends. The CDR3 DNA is TGCGCCAGCAGCCAGACAGGGACTTCATCCAAAAACATTCAGTACTTC. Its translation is CASSQTGTSSKNIQYF.

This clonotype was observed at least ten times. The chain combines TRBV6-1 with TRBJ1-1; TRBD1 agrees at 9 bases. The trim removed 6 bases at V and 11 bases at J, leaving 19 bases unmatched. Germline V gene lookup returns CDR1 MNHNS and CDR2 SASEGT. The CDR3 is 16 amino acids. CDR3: CASRSLIRDRAYGAFF. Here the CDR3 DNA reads TGTGCCAGCAGGTCTTTAATCCGGGACAGGGCTTATGGGGCTTTCTTT.